These T cell receptor beta chains were read from a single sample in a study of T-cell reconstitution after alpha-beta-depleted transplantation in children. TCRdb re-derived calls from the PCR reads in MiXCR, one entry per CDR3 protein. The table records about 420,000 distinct CDR3 sequences, roughly 16% of them present only once. The specimen comprised PBMCs, mostly from graft donor cells, sampled 360 days after TCRalphabeta/CD19-depleted stem cell transplant. The receptors derive from a boy younger than two who had a stem cell transplant for Wiskott-Aldrich syndrome, so the T cells may come from the graft donor. Each CDR3 is given with its conserved first and last residue. The D gene is left open where the match is weak. The size of a clone is reported for some rows only, either as once, few or many, or as a class for expanded clones.

NA	NA	TRBV20-1	TRBJ2-5	TGCAGTGCTAAAAGGGGGAGCTCCTTCCAAGAGACCCAGTACTTC	CSAKRGSSFQETQYF
NA	few	TRBV29-1	TRBJ2-5	TGCAGCGTTGAAACCACTTGGGAGACCCAGTACTTC	CSVETTWETQYF
TRBD1	NA	TRBV4-3	TRBJ2-7	TGCGCCAGCAGCCAACTGGCAGGGGGCATATACGAGCAGTACTTC	CASSQLAGGIYEQYF
NA	few	TRBV6-1	TRBJ2-2	TGTGCCAGCAGTGAATACAGGGCCGGGGAGCTGTTTTTT	CASSEYRAGELFF
NA	few	TRBV12-3/TRBV12-4	TRBJ2-7	TGTGCCAGCAGTTACACCTTAAGCTCCTACGAGCAGTACTTC	CASSYTLSSYEQYF
TRBD1	few	TRBV6-5	TRBJ1-2	TGTGCCAGCAGTTACTCGAGGACAGGGGGCGTCTATGGCTACACCTTC	CASSYSRTGGVYGYTF
TRBD1	NA	TRBV5-5	TRBJ2-1	TGTGCCAGCAGCCCTCATGGGGGGACAGGGGTCAACAATGAGCAGTTCTTC	CASSPHGGTGVNNEQFF
TRBD2	NA	TRBV18	TRBJ2-1	TGTGCCAGCTCACCGACTTTGCGGACTAGCGATTTAAAGGGGCAGTTCTTC	CASSPTLRTSDLKGQFF
NA	few	TRBV4-1	TRBJ2-1	TGCGCCAGCAGCCAAGTTCCAGCGTCCACATATAATGAGCAGTTCTTC	CASSQVPASTYNEQFF
NA	once	TRBV7-8	TRBJ2-7	TGTGCCAGCAGCTTAGGAGGCCTCCGGGGTCTCTACGAGCAGTACTTC	CASSLGGLRGLYEQYF
NA	NA	TRBV21-1	TRBJ2-5	TGTGCCAGCAGCAAGGCGGGGGGCCAAGAGACCCAGTACTTC	CASSKAGGQETQYF
TRBD2	NA	TRBV18	TRBJ2-1	TGTGCCAGCTCACCACGGATGACTAGCGGGGGTGTCAGCTCCTACAATGAGCAGTTCTTC	CASSPRMTSGGVSSYNEQFF
NA	NA	TRBV20-1	TRBJ2-7	TGCAGTGCTAAAAACACGTTGGTCTACGAGCAGTACTTC	CSAKNTLVYEQYF
TRBD2	few	TRBV5-1	TRBJ2-3	TGCGCCAGCAGCTTGGACGGGAGGGCGCGTCTCGGCACAGATACGCAGTATTTT	CASSLDGRARLGTDTQYF
NA	NA	TRBV6-2/TRBV6-3	TRBJ2-7	TGTGCCAGCAGTTACATCCACTACGAGCAGTACTTC	CASSYIHYEQYF
NA	NA	TRBV20-1	TRBJ2-2	TGCAGTGCTAGAGCCCGCCTCACCGGGGAGCTGTTTTTT	CSARARLTGELFF
TRBD2	few	TRBV4-3	TRBJ2-2	TGCGCCAGCAGCCAGGGGCTAGCGGGAGTCACCGGGGAGCTGTTTTTT	CASSQGLAGVTGELFF
TRBD1	few	TRBV6-2/TRBV6-3	TRBJ2-7	TGTGCCAGCAGTTACACGGGACAGGGGAACGACGAGCAGTACTTC	CASSYTGQGNDEQYF